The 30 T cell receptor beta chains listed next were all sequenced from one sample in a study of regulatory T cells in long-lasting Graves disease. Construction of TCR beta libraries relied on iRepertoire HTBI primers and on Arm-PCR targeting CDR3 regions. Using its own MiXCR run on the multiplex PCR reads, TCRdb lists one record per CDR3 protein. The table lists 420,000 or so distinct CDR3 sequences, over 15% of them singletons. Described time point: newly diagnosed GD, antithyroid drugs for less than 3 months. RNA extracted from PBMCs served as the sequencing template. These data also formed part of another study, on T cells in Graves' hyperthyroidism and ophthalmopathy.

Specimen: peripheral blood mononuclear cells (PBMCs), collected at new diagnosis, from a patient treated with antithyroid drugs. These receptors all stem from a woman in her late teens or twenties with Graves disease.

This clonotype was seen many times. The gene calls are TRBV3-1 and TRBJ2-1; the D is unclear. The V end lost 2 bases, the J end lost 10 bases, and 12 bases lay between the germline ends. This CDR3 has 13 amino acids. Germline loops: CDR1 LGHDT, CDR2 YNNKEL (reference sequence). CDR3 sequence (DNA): TGTGCCAGCAGCCAACTCCCCCTAGGAGAGCAGTTCTTC. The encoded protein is CASSQLPLGEQFF.

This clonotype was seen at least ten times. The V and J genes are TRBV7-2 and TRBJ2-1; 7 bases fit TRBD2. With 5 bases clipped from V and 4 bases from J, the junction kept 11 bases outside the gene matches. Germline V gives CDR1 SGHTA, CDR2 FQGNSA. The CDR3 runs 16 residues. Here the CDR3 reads CASSGWYGEGYNEQFF. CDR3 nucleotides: TGTGCCAGCAGCGGATGGTACGGGGAGGGTTACAATGAGCAGTTCTTC.

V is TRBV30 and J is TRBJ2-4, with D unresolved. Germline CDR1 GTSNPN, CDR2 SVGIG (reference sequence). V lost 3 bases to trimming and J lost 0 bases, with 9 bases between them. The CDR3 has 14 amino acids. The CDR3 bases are TGTGCCTGGAGCCCCGAACTAGCCAAAAACATTCAGTACTTC. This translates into CAWSPELAKNIQYF.

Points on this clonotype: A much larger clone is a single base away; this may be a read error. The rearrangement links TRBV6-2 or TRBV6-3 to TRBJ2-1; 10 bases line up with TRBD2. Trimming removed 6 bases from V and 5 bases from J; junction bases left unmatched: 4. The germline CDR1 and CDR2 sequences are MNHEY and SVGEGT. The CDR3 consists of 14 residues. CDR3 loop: CASRKGTSDNEQFF. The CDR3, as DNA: TGTGCCAGCAGAAAAGGGACTAGCGACAATGAGCAGTTCTTC.

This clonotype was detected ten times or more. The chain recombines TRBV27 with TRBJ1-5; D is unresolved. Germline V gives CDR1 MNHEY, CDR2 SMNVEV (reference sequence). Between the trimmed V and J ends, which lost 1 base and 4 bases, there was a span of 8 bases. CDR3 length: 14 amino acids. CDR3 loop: CASSLLGRNQPQHF. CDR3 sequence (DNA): TGTGCCAGCAGTTTATTGGGCCGAAATCAGCCCCAGCATTTT.

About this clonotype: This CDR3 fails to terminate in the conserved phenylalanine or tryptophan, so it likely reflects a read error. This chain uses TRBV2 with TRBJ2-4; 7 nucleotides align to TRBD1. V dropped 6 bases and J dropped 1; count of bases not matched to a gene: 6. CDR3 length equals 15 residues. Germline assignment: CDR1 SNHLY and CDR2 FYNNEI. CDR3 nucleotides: TGTGCCAGCAGCTTGGCACAGGGGGCCAAAAACATTCAGTACCTC. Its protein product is CASSLAQGAKNIQYL.

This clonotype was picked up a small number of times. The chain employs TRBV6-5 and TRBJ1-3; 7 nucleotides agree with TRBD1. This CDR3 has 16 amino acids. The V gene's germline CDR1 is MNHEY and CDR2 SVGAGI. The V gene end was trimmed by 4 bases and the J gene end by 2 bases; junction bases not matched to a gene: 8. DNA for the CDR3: TGTGCCAGCAGTTTCTCCGACAGGGACCCTGGAAACACCATATATTTT. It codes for CASSFSDRDPGNTIYF.

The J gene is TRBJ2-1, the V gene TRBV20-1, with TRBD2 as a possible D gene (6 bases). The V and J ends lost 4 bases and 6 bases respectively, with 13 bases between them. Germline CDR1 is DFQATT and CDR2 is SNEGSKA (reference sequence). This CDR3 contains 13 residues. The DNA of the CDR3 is TGCAGTGCTACCCGGGAGAGCGTCAATGAGCAGTTCTTC. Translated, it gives CSATRESVNEQFF.

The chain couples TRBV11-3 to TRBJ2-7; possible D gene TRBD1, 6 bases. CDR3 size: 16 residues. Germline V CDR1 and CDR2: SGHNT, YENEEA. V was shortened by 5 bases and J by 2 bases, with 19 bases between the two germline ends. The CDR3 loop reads CASSPRPRGRAYEQYF. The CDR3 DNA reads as TGTGCCAGCAGCCCACGCCCGAGGGGGAGAGCCTACGAGCAGTACTTC.

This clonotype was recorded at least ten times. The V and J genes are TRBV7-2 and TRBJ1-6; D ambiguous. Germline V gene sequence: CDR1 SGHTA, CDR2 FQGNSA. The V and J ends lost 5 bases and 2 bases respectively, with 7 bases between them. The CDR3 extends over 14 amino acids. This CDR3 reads CASSPLPYNSPLHF. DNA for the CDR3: TGTGCCAGCAGCCCGCTTCCCTATAATTCACCCCTCCACTTT.

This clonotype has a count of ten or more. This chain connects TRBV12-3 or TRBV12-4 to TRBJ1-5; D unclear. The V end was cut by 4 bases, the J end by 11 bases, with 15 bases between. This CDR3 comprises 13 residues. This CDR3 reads CASSSQIKSAQHF. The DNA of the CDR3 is TGTGCCAGCAGTTCCCAAATTAAATCGGCCCAGCATTTT.

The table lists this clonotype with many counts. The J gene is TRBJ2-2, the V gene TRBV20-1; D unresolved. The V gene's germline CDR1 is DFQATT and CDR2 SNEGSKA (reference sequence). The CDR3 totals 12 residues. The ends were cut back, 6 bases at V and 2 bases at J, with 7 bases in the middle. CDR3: CSARPNTGELFF. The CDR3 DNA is TGCAGTGCCCGTCCTAACACCGGGGAGCTGTTTTTT.

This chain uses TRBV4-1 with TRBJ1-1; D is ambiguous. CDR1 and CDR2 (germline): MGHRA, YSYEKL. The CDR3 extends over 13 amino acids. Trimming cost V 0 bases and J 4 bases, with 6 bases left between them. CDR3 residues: CASSQEATTEAFF. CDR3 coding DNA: TGCGCCAGCAGCCAAGAGGCCACCACTGAAGCTTTCTTT.

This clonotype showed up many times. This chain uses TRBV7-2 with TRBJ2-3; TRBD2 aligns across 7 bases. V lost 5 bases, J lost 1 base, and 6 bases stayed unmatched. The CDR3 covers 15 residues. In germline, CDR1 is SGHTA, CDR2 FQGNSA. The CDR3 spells CASSQGGPRTDTQYF. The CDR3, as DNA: TGTGCCAGCAGCCAGGGAGGGCCCCGCACAGATACGCAGTATTTT.

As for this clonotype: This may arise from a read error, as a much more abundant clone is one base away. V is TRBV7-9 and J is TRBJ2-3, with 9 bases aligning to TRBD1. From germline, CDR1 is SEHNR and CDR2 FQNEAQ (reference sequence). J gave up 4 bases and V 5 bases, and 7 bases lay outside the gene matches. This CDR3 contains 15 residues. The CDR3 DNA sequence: TGTGCCAGCAGCCCGGAACAGGGGGCGGCAGATACGCAGTATTTT. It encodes CASSPEQGAADTQYF.

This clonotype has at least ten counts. The CDR3 loop reads CASSFRLEDRGQETQYF. The CDR3 nucleotides read TGTGCCAGCAGTTTCCGCCTCGAGGACAGGGGGCAGGAGACCCAGTACTTC. The V call is TRBV12-3 or TRBV12-4, the J call TRBJ2-5, with 11 bases matching TRBD1. V gave up 3 bases and J gave up 5 bases; unmatched junction bases: 11. The CDR3 consists of 17 residues.

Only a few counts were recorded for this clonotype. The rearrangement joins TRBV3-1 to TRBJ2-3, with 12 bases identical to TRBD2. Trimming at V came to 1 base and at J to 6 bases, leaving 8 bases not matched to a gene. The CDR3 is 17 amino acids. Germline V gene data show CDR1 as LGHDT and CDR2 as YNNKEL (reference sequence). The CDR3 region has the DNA TGTGCCAGCAGCCAAGCGAAACCGGGACTAGCGGGCGATACGCAGTATTTT. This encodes CASSQAKPGLAGDTQYF.

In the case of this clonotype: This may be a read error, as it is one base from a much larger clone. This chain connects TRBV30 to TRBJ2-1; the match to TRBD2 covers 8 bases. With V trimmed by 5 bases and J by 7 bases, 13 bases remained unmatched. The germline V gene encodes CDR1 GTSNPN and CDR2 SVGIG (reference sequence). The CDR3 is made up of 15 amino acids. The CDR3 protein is CAWREESGSGNEQFF. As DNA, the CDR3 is TGTGCCTGGCGGGAGGAGAGCGGGAGTGGTAATGAGCAGTTCTTC.

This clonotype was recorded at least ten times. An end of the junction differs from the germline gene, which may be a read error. CDR3 amino acids: CASSKAGTGVNEQYF. The CDR3 DNA sequence: TGTGCCAGCAGTAAAGCCGGGACAGGGGTGAACGAGCAGTACTTC. The genes are TRBV6-1 and TRBJ2-7, with 10 positions matching TRBD1. Germline V gene data show CDR1 as MNHNS and CDR2 as SASEGT. The CDR3 has 15 residues.

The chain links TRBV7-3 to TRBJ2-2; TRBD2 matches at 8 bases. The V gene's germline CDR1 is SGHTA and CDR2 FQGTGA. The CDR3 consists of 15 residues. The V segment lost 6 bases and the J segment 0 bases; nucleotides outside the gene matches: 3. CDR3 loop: CASRRGLANTGELFF. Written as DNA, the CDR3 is TGTGCCAGCAGGAGGGGACTAGCGAACACCGGGGAGCTGTTTTTT.

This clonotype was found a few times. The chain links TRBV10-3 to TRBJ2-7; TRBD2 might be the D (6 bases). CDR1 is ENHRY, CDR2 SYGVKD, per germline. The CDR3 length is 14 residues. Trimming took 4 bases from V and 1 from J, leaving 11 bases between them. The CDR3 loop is CAISGGTVSYEQYF. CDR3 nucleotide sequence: TGTGCCATCAGTGGAGGGACTGTTTCCTACGAGCAGTACTTC.

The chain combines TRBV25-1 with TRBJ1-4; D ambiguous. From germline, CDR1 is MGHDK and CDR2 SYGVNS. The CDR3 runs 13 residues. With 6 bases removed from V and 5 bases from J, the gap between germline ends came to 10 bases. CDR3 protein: CASRLDWNEKLFF. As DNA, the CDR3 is TGTGCCAGCAGACTGGACTGGAATGAAAAACTGTTTTTT.

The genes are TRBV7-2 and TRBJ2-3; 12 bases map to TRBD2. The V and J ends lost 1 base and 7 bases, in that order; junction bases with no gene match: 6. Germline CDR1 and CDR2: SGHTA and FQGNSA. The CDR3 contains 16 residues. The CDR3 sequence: CASSLEASGRAHTQYF. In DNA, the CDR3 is TGTGCCAGCAGCTTAGAGGCTAGCGGGAGGGCCCATACGCAGTATTTT.

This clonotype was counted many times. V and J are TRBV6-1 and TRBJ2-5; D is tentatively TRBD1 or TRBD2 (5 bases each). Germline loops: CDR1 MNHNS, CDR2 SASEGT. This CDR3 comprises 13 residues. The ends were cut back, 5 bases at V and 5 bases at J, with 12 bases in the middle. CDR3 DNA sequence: TGTGCCAGCAGTACCTATTGGGGGGAGACCCAGTACTTC. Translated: CASSTYWGETQYF.

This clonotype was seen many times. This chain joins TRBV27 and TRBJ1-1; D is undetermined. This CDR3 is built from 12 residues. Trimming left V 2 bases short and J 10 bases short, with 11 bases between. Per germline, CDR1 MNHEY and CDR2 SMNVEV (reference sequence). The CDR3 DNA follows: TGTGCCAGCAGTTTACGGGGAGCCCGAGCTTTCTTT. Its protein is CASSLRGARAFF.

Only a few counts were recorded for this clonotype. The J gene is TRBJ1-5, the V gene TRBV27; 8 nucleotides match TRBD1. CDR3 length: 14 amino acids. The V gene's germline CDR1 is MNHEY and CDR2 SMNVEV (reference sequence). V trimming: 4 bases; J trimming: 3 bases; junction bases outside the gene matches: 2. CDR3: CASSWTGPNQPQHF. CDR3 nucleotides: TGTGCCAGCAGTTGGACAGGGCCCAATCAGCCCCAGCATTTT.

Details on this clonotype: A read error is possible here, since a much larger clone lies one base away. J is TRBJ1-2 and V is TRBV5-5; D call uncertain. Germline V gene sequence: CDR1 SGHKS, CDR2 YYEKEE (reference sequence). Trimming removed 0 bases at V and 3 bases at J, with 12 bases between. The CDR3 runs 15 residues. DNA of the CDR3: TGTGCCAGCAGCTTGGGGATACATGGGTACTATGGCTACACCTTC. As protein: CASSLGIHGYYGYTF. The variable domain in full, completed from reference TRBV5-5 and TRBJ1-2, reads DAGVTQSPTHLIKTRGQQVTLRCSPISGHKSVSWYQQVLGQGPQFIFQYYEKEERGRGNFPDRFSARQFPNYSSELNVNALLLGDSALYLCASSLGIHGYYGYTFGSGTRLTVV.

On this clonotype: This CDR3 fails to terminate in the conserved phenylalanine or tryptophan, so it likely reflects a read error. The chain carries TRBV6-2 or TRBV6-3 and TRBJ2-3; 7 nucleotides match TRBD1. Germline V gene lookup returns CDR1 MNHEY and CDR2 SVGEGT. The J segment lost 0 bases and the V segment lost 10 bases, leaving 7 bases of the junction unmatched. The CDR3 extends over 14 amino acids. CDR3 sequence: CATVWDSSTDTQYS. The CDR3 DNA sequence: TGTGCCACCGTCTGGGACAGTAGCACAGATACGCAGTATTCT.

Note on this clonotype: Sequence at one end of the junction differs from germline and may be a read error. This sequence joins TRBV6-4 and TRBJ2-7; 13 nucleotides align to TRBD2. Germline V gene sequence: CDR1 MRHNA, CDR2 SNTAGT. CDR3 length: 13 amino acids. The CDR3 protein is CTSSDGLAGEKYF. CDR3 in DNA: TGTACCAGCAGCGACGGACTAGCGGGAGAGAAGTACTTC.

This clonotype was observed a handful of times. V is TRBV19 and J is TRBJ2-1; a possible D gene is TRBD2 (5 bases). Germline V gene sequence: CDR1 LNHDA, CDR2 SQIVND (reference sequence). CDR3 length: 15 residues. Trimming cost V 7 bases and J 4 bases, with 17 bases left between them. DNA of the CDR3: TGTGCCAGTACCCCTCAGCGGAGCCGTTACAATGAGCAGTTCTTC. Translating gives CASTPQRSRYNEQFF. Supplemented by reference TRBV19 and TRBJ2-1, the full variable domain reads DGGITQSPKYLFRKEGQNVTLSCEQNLNHDAMYWYRQDPGQGLRLIYYSQIVNDFQKGDIAEGYSVSREKKESFPLTVTSAQKNPTAFYLCASTPQRSRYNEQFFGPGTRLTVL.